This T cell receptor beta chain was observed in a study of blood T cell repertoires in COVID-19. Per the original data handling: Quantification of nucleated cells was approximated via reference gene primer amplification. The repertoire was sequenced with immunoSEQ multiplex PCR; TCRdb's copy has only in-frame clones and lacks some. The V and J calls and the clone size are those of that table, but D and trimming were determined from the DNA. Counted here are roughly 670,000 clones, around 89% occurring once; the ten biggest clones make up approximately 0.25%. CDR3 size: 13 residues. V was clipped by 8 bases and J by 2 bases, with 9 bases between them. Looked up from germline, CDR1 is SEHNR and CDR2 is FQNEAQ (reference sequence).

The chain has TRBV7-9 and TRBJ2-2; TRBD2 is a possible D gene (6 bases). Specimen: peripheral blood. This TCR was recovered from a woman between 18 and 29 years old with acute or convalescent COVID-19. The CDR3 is CASSGVNTGELFF. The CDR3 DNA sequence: TGTGCCAGCTCGGGGGTTAACACCGGGGAGCTGTTTTTT.